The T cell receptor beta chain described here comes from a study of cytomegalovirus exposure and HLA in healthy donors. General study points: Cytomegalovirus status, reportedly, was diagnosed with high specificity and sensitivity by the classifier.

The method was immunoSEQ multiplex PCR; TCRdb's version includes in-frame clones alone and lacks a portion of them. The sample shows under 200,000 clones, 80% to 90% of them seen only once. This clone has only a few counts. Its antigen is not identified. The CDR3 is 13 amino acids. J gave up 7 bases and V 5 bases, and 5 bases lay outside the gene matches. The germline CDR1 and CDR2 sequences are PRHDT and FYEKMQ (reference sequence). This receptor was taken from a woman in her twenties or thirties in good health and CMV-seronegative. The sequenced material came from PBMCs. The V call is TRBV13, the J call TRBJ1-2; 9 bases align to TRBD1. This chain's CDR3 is CASSTDRGTGYTF. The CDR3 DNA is TGTGCCAGCAGCACGGACAGGGGAACTGGCTACACCTTC.